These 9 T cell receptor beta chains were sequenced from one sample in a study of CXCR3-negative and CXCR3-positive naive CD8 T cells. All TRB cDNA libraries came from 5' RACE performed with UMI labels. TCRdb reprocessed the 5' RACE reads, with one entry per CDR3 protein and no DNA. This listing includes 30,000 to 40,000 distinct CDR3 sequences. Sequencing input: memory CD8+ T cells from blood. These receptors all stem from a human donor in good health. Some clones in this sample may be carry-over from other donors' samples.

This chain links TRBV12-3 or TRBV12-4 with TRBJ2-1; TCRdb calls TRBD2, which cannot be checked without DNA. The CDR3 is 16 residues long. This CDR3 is CASSFVPSGRNGEQFF.

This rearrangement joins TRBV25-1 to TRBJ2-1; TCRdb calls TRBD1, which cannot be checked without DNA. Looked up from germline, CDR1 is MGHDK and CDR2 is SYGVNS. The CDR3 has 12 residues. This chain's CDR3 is CASNQGYNEQFF.

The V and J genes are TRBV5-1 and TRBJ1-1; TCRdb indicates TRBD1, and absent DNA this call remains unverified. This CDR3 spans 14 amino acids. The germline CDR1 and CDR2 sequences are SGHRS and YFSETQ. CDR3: CASSSGTGGTEAFF. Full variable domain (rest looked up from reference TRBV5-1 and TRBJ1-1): KAGVTQTPRYLIKTRGQQVTLSCSPISGHRSVSWYQQTPGQGLQFLFEYFSETQRNKGNFPGRFSGRQFSNSRSEMNVSTLELGDSALYLCASSSGTGGTEAFFGQGTRLTVV.

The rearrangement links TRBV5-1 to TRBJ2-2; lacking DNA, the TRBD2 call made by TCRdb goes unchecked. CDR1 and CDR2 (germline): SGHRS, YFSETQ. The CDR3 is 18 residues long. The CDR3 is CASSLASGQGANTGELFF.

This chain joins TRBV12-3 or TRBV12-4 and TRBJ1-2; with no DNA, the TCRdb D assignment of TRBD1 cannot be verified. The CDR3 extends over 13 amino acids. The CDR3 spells CASSSGGSGGYTF.

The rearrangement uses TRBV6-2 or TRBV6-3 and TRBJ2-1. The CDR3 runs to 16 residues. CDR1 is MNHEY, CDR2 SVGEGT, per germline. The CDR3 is CASIALSVVGHNEQFF.

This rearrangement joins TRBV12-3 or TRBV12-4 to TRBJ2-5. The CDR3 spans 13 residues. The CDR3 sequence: CASSLVGQETQYF.

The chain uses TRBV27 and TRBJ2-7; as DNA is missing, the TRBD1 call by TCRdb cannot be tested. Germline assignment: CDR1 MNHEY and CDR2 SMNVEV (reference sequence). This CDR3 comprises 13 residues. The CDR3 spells CASKLTGSYEQYF.

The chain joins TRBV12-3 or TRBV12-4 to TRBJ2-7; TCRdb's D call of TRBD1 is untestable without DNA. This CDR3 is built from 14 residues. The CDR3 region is CASGTLGTAYEQYF.